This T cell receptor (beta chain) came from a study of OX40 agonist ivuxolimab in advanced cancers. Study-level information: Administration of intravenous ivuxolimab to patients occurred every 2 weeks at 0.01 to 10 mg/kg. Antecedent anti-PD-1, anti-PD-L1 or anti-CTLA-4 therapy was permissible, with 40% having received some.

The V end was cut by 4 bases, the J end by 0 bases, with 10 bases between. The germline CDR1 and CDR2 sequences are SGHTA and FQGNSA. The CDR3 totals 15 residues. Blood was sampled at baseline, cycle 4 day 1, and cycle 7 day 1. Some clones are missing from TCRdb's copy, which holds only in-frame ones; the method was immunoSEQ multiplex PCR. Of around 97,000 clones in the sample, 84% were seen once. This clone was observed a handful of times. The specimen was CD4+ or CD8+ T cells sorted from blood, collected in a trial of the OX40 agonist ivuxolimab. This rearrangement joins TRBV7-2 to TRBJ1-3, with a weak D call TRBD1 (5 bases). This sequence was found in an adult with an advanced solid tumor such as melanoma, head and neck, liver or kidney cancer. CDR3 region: CASSSGRNSGNTIYF. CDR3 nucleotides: TGTGCCAGCAGCTCGGGACGGAACTCTGGAAACACCATATATTTT.